The sequence of this T cell receptor (beta chain) was determined in a study of T cell responses to AZD1222 COVID-19 vaccine. As to this clone: Its antigen is not known.

Measured with immunoSEQ multiplex PCR; TCRdb has only the in-frame clones, and not every one. The sample shows 100,000 to 150,000 clones, around 89% of them seen only once. Study-level points and caveats: Without day 14 samples, only post-peak T cell repertoires were studied. Vaccine-associated CD4 TCRs spanned spike, dominant at 160-218 and 743-854.

Trimming took 3 bases from V and 1 from J; bases not matched to a gene: 6. There are 16 residues in the CDR3. Germline V gene lookup returns CDR1 KGHSH and CDR2 LQKENI. The sequenced sample was peripheral blood, obtained on day 0 of AZD1222 vaccination. The TCR originated in an adult in good health. This chain joins TRBV18 and TRBJ2-3; TRBD1 aligns across 8 bases. CDR3 DNA sequence: TGTGCCAGCTCACCGCTAGACAGGGGTGGCACAGATACGCAGTATTTT. Protein: CASSPLDRGGTDTQYF.